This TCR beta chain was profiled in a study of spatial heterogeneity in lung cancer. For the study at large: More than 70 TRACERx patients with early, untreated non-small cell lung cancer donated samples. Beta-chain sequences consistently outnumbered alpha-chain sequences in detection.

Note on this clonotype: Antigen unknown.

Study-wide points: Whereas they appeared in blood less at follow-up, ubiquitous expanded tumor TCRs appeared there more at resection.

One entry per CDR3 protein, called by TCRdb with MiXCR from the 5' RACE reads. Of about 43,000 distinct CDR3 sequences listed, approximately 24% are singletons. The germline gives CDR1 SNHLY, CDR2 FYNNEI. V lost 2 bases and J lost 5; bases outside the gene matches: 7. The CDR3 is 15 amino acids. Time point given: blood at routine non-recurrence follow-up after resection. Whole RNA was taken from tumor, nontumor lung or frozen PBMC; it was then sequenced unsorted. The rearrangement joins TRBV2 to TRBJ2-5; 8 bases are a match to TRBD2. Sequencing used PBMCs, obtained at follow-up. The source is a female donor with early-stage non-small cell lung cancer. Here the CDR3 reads CASSESRGGRETQYF. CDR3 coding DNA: TGTGCCAGCAGTGAATCCCGGGGGGGTAGGGAGACCCAGTACTTC.